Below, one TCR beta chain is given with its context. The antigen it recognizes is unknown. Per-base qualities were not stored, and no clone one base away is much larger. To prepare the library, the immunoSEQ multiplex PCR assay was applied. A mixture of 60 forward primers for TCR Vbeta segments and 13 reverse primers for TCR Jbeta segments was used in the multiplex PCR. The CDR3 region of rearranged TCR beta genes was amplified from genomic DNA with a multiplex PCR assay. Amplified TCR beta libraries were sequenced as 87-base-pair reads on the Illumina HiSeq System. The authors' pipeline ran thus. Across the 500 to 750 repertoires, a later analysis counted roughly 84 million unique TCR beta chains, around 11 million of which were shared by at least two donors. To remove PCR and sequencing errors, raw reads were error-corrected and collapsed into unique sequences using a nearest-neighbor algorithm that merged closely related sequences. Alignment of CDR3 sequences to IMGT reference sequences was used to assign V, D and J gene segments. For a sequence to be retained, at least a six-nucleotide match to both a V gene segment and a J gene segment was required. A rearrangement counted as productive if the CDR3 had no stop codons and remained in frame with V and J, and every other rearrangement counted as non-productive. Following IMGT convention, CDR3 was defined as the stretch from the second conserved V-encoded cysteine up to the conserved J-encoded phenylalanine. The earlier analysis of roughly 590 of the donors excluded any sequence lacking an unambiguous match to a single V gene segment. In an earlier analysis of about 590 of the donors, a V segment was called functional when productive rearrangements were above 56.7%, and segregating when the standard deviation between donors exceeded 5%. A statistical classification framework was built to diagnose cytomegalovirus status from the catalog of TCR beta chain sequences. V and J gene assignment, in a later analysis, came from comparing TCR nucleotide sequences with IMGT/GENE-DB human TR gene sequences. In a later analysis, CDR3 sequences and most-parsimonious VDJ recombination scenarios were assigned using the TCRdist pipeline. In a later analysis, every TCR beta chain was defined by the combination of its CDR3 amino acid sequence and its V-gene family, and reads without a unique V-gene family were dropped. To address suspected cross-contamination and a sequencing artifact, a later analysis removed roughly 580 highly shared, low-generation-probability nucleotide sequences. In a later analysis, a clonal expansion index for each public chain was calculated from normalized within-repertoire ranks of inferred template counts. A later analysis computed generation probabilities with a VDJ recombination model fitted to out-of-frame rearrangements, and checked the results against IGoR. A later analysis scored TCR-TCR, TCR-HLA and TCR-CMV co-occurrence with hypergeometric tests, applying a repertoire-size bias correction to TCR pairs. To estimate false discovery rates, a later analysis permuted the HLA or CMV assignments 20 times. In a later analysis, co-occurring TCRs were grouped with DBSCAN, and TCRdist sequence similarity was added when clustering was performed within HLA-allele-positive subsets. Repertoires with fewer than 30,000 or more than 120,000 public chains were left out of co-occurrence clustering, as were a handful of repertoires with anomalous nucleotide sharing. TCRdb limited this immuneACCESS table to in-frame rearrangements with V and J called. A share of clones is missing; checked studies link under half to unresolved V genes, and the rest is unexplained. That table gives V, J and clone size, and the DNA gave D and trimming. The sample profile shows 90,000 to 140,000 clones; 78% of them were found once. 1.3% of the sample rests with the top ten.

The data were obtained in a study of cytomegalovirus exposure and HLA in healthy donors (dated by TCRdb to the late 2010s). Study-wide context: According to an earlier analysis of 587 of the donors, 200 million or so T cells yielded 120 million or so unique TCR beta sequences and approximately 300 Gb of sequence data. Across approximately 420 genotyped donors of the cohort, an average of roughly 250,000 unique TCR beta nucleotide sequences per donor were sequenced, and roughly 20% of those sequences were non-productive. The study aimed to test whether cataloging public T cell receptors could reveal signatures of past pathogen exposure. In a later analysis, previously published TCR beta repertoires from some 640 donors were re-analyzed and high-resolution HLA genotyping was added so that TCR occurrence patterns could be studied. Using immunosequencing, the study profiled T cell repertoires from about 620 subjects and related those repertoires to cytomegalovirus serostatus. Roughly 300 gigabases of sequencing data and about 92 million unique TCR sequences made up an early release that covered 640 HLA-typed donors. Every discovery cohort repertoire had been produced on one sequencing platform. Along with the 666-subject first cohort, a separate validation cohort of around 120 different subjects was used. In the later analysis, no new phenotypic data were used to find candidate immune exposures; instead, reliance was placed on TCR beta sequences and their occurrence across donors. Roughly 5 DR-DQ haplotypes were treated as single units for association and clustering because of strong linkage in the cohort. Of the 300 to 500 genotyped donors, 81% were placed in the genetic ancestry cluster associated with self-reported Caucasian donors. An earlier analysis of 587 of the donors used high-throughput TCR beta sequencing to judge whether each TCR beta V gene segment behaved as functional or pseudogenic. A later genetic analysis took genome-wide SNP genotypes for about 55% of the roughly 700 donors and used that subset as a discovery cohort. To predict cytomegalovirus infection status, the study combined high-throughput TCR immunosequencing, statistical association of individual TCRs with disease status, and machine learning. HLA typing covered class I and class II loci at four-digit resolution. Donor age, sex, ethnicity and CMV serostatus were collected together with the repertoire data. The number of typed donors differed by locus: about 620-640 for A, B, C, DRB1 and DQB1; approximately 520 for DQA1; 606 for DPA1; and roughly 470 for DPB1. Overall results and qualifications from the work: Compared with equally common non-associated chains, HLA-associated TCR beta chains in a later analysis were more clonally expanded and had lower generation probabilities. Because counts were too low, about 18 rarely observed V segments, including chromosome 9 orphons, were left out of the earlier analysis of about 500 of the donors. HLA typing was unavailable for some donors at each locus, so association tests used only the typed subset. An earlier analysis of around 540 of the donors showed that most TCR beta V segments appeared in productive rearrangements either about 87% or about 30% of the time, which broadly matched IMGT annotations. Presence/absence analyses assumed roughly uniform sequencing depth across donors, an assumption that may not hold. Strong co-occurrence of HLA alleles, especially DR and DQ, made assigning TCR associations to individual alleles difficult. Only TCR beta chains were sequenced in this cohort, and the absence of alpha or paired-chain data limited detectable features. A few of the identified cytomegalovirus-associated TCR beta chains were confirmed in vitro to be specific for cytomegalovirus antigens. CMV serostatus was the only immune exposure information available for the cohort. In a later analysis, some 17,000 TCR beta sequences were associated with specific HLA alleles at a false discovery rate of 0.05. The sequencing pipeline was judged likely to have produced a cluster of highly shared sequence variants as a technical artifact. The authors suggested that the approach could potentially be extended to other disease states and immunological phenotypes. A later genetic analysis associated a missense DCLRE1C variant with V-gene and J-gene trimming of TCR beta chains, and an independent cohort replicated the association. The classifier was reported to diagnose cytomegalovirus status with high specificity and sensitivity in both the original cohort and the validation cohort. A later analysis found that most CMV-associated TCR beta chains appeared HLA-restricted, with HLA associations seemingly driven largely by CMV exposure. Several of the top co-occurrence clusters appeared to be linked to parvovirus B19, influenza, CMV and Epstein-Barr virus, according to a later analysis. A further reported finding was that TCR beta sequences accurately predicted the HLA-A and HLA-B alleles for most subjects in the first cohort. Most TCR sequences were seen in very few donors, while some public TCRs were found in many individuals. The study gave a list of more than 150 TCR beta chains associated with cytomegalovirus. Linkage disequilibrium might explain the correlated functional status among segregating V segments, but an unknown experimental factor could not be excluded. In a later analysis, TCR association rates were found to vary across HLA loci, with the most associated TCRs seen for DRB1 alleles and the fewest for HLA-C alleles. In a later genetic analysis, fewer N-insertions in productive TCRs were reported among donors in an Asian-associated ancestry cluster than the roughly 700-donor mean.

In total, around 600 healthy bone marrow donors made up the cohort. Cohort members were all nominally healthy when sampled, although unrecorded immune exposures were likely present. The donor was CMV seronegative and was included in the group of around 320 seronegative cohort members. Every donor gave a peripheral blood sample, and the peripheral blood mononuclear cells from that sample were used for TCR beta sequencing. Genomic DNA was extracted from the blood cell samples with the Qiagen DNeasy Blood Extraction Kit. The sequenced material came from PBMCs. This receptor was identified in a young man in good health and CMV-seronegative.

The CDR3 corresponds to CAWESVAGDNEQFF. The base sequence is TGTGCCTGGGAGTCGGTAGCGGGAGACAATGAGCAGTTCTTC. The V and J genes are TRBV30 and TRBJ2-1, with 9 junctional bases fitting TRBD2. CDR1 and CDR2, per the germline V gene (reference sequence), are GTSNPN and SVGIG. V ends up 5 bases short and J 5 bases short, with an unmatched junction base count of 7. Spanning cysteine to phenylalanine, the CDR3 consists of 14 amino acids. Only CDR3 DNA remains: 42 bases, in frame from the first base. The CDR3, completed at both ends by the reference TRBV30 and TRBJ2-1 genes, gives the full variable domain SQTIHQWPATLVQPVGSPLSLECTVEGTSNPNLYWYRQAAGRGLQLLFYSVGIGQISSEVPQNLSASRPQDRQFILSSKKLLLSDSGFYLCAWESVAGDNEQFFGPGTRLTVL.